The 17 T cell receptor beta chains listed next were all sequenced from one sample in a study of T cells in women clearing cervical HPV infection. This table comes from immunoSEQ multiplex PCR, and its TCRdb copy is limited to in-frame clones, with some not included. The sample totals 30,000 to 35,000 clones. Sequencing was done on a sample of blood buffy coat. Every receptor here comes from a woman between 18 and 75 years old with a cervical HPV16 infection that either progressed to CIN3+ or cleared (not recorded which).

As concerns this clone: From the germline J gene comes the end of the CDR3, since the read stops 3 residues before it. The chain couples TRBV6-2 or TRBV6-3 to TRBJ1-6; D may be TRBD1 (5 bases). V was shortened by 0 bases and J by 0 bases, with 9 bases between the two germline ends. Germline CDR1 reads MNHEY; CDR2 reads SVGEGT. This CDR3 is 17 amino acids long. This CDR3 reads CASSYSRGASYNSPLHF. The DNA read from the CDR3 is TGTGCCAGCAGTTACTCGAGGGGAGCCTCCTATAATTCACCC.

In the case of this clone: The CDR3 end falls 3 residues outside the read, so it is completed with the germline J gene. This rearrangement joins TRBV12-5 to TRBJ2-2, with D unresolved. Germline CDR1 reads LGHNT; CDR2 reads FRNRAP. The CDR3 consists of 16 residues. Between the trimmed V and J ends, which lost 0 bases and 0 bases, there was a span of 8 bases. The sequenced part of the CDR3 DNA is TGTGCTAGTGGTTTGGTAGTAAGCACGAACACCGGGGAG. It codes for CASGLVVSTNTGE. The entire CDR3 protein is CASGLVVSTNTGELFF.

As concerns this clone: The read is 3 residues too short to cover the CDR3 end, so that end is filled in from the germline J gene. V usage is TRBV20-1 and J usage is TRBJ2-5, with 8 bases aligning to TRBD2. V shed 3 bases, J shed 6 bases, and the junction held 15 bases outside the gene matches. CDR3 size: 16 residues. Germline loops: CDR1 DFQATT, CDR2 SNEGSKA (reference sequence). Incomplete CDR3 DNA: TGCAGTGCTAGGGAAGCCAGGACCGGGGGGGCTAAGACC. This codes for CSAREARTGGAKT. The complete CDR3 protein is CSAREARTGGAKTQYF.

The CDR3 bases that were read are TGCAGTGCTGCTCGGCGGGGAAATGAG. Encoded protein: CSAARRGNE. The whole CDR3 region reads CSAARRGNEQFF. The rearrangement links TRBV20-1 to TRBJ2-1; perhaps TRBD2 as D (6 bases). The CDR3 goes on 3 residues after the read ends, and that part is filled in from the germline J gene. Trimming pared 5 bases from V and 7 bases from J, leaving 12 bases between. The CDR3 sequence is 12 residues long. Germline V gene lookup returns CDR1 DFQATT and CDR2 SNEGSKA (reference sequence).

Worth noting for this clone: The read comes to an end 3 residues before the CDR3 does, leaving the germline J gene to fill in the end. This chain joins TRBV30 and TRBJ1-3; tentatively, D is TRBD1 (6 bases). V was shortened by 3 bases and J by 0 bases, with 12 bases between the two germline ends. Germline CDR1 GTSNPN, CDR2 SVGIG (reference sequence). This CDR3 comprises 15 residues. The CDR3 loop reads CAWRQQGDSGNTIYF. Partial CDR3 DNA: TGTGCCTGGAGACAACAGGGAGACTCTGGAAACACC.

For this clone: The read comes to an end 3 residues before the CDR3 does, leaving the germline J gene to fill in the end. The chain couples TRBV7-2 to TRBJ2-2; TRBD1 agrees at 9 bases. The CDR3 has 15 amino acids. Germline V CDR1 and CDR2: SGHTA, FQGNSA. The sequenced part of the CDR3 DNA is TGTGCCAGCAGCTTGCCGGGACAGGGCTGGTCACCG. Translated: CASSLPGQGWSP. In full, the CDR3 reads CASSLPGQGWSPLFF.

The CDR3 is CASSIGQGGDEQYF. The part of the CDR3 DNA that was read is TGTGCCAGTAGTATTGGACAGGGTGGAGACGAG. This rearrangement joins TRBV19 to TRBJ2-7, with 8 bases lining up with TRBD1. The read halts 3 residues ahead of the CDR3 end, with the missing end drawn from the germline J gene. This CDR3 comprises 14 residues. The junction had 6 bases not matched to a gene; V was cut back by 3 bases and J by 5 bases. The germline V gene has CDR1 LNHDA and CDR2 SQIVND (reference sequence).

A note on this clone: The CDR3 is cut off 3 residues early in the read; its end comes from the germline J gene. The chain carries TRBV20-1 and TRBJ2-1; no reliable D call. The CDR3 spans 15 residues. V lost 0 bases and J 0 bases, leaving 9 bases between the germline ends. Per the germline V gene, CDR1 is DFQATT and CDR2 is SNEGSKA (reference sequence). CDR3 in amino acids: CSARDFASSYNEQFF. The CDR3 DNA, read in part, is TGCAGTGCTAGAGATTTTGCTAGCTCCTACAATGAG.

Concerning this clone itself: The CDR3 end is not reached by the read, which stops 3 residues before it; the germline J gene fills it in. The chain links TRBV2 to TRBJ2-1; 13 nucleotides match TRBD2. The CDR3 has 16 residues. CDR1 is SNHLY, CDR2 FYNNEI, per germline. Germline trimming cut 6 bases from V and 6 bases from J; bases unmatched to any gene: 8. This CDR3 reads CASRPLAGGPPNEQFF. Incomplete CDR3 DNA: TGTGCCAGCAGGCCACTAGCGGGGGGGCCGCCCAATGAG.

Worth noting for this clone: The read ends 3 residues shy of where the CDR3 ends; the end is completed using the germline J gene. The rearrangement uses TRBV29-1 and TRBJ2-5; D uncertain. From germline, CDR1 is SQVTM and CDR2 ANQGSEA. Trimming took off 1 base at V and 5 bases at J, with 8 bases between the two ends. The CDR3 covers 12 residues. The sequenced part of the CDR3 DNA is TGCAGCGTTGAAGCTGCCGGGGAGACC. Amino acids: CSVEAAGET. The complete CDR3 reads CSVEAAGETQYF.

About this clone: The missing CDR3 end, 3 residues past where the read stops, is filled in from the germline J gene. This sequence joins TRBV28 and TRBJ1-2; D is possibly TRBD1 (5 bases). This CDR3 region has 14 residues. Germline loops: CDR1 MDHEN, CDR2 SYDVKM. The V and J ends lost 6 bases and 4 bases respectively, with 15 bases between them. The CDR3: CASSGGGSFYGYTF. CDR3 DNA, as far as it was read: TGTGCCAGCAGCGGGGGGGGTTCTTTCTATGGC.

As to this clone: The sequenced fragment ends 3 residues before the CDR3 boundary, so the rest is inferred from the germline J gene. V is TRBV29-1 and J is TRBJ2-7; 9 nucleotides align to TRBD2. The germline V gene has CDR1 SQVTM and CDR2 ANQGSEA. J was trimmed by 1 base and V by 6 bases; bases with no gene match: 7. The CDR3 consists of 14 residues. The CDR3 bases that were read are TGCAGCGTCCCGTCGACTAGCGGATCCTACGAG. It codes for CSVPSTSGSYE. The entire CDR3 protein is CSVPSTSGSYEQYF.

Notes on this clone: The DNA ends 3 residues before the CDR3 does, and the rest of the CDR3 is filled in from the germline J gene. The J gene is TRBJ2-1, the V gene TRBV4-2; 8 nucleotides align to TRBD2. Trimming took 3 bases from V and 0 from J; bases not matched to a gene: 4. The CDR3 consists of 16 residues. Germline V gives CDR1 LGHNA, CDR2 YNFKEQ. The CDR3 DNA, read in part, is TGTGCCAGCAGCCAGGCAGGGACTAGCTCCTACAATGAG. This encodes CASSQAGTSSYNE. The full CDR3 protein reads CASSQAGTSSYNEQFF.

A note on this clone: The read ends 3 residues shy of where the CDR3 ends; the end is completed using the germline J gene. The chain couples TRBV7-2 to TRBJ2-5; 10 bases are a match to TRBD2. The junction had 0 bases not matched to a gene; V was cut back by 1 base and J by 4 bases. The germline V gene has CDR1 SGHTA and CDR2 FQGNSA. This CDR3 comprises 14 residues. The part of the CDR3 DNA that was read is TGTGCCAGCAGCTTAGGGACTAGCGGAGAGACC. Its protein is CASSLGTSGET. The CDR3 as a whole reads CASSLGTSGETQYF.

Concerning this clone: The observed sequence ends 3 residues before the CDR3 terminus, with the missing tail filled in from the germline J gene. V is TRBV5-6 and J is TRBJ2-3, with D tentatively TRBD2 (5 bases). The CDR3 consists of 13 residues. Per the germline V gene, CDR1 is SGHDT and CDR2 is YYEEEE. The CDR3 loop is CASSLAAGQPQYF. CDR3 bases read: TGTGCCAGCAGCTTGGCGGCGGGTCAGCCG.

This CDR3 reads CASSLDRAYSNQPQHF. CDR3 bases read: TGTGCCAGCAGTCTGGACAGGGCTTATAGCAATCAGCCC. The rearrangement uses TRBV6-2 or TRBV6-3 and TRBJ1-5; TRBD1 matches at 8 bases. The missing CDR3 end, 3 residues past where the read stops, is filled in from the germline J gene. CDR1 is MNHEY and CDR2 is SVGEGT in the germline V gene. This CDR3 region has 16 residues. Germline trimming cut 5 bases from V and 0 bases from J; bases unmatched to any gene: 6.

Of note for this clone: The read comes to an end 3 residues before the CDR3 does, leaving the germline J gene to fill in the end. The chain is built from TRBV7-9 and TRBJ1-6, with a tentative D call TRBD1 (5 bases). Trimming removed 3 bases from V and 10 bases from J, with 13 bases in between. CDR1 is SEHNR, CDR2 FQNEAQ, per germline (reference sequence). CDR3 length: 14 residues. The CDR3 loop is CASSFRGTGSPLHF. The part of the CDR3 DNA that was read is TGTGCCAGCAGCTTTAGGGGAACTGGGTCACCC.